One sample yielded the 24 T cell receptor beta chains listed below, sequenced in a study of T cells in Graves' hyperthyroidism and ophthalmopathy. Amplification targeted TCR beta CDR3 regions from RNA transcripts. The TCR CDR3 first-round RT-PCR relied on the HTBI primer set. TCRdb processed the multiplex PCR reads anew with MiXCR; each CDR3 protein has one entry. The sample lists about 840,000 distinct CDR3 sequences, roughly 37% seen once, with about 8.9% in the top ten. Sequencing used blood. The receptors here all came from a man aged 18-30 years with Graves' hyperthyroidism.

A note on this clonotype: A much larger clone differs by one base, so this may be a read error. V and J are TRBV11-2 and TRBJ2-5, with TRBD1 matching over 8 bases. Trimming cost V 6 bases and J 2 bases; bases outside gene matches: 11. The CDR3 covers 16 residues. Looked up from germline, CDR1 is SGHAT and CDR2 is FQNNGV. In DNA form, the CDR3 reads TGTGCCAGCAGGGCGCCAGGGGGCTTTAGGCAAGAGACCCAGTACTTC. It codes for CASRAPGGFRQETQYF.

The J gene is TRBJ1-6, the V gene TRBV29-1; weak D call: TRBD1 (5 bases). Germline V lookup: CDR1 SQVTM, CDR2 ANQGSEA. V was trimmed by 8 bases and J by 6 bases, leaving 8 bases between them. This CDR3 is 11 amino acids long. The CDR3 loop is CSWTPNSPLHF. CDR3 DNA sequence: TGCAGCTGGACACCTAATTCACCCCTCCACTTT.

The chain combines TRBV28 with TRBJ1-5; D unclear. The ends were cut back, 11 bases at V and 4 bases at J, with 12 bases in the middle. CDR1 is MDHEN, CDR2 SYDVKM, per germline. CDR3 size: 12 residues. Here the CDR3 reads CAAAAANQPQHF. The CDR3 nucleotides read TGTGCCGCGGCGGCAGCAAATCAGCCCCAGCATTTT.

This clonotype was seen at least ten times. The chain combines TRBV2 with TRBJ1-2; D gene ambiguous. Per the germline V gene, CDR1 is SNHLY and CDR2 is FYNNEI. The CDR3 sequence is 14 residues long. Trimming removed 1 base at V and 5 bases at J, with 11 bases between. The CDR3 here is CASSEDSPSYGYTF. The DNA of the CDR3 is TGTGCCAGCAGTGAAGACAGCCCTTCTTATGGCTACACCTTC.

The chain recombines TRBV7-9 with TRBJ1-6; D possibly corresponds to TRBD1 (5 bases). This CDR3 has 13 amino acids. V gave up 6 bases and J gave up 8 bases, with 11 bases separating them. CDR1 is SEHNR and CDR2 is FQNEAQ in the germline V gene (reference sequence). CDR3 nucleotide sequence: TGTGCCAGCAGTACAGGCGATTATTCACCCCTCCACTTT. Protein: CASSTGDYSPLHF.

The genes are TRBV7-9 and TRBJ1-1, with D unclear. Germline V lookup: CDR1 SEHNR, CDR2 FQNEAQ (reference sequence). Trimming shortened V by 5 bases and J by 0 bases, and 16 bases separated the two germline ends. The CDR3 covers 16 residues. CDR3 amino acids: CASSLFSWALNTEAFF. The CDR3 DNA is TGTGCCAGCAGCCTCTTTTCTTGGGCCTTGAACACTGAAGCTTTCTTT. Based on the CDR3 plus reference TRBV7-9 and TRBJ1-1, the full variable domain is DTGVSQNPRHKITKRGQNVTFRCDPISEHNRLYWYRQTLGQGPEFLTYFQNEAQLEKSRLLSDRFSAERPKGSFSTLEIQRTEQGDSAMYLCASSLFSWALNTEAFFGQGTRLTVV.

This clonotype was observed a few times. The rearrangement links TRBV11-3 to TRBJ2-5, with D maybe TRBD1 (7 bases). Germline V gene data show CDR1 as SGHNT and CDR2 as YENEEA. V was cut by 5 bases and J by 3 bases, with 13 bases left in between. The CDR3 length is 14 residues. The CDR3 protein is CASSAGGTEETQYF. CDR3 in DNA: TGTGCCAGCAGCGCCGGCGGGACAGAAGAGACCCAGTACTTC.

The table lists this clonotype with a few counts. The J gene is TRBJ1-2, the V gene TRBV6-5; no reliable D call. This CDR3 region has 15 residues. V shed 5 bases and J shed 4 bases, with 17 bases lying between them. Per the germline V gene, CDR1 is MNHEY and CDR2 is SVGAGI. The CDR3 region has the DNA TGTGCCAGCAGTGAAGCATTGGGGAGATCCTATGGCTACACCTTC. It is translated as CASSEALGRSYGYTF.

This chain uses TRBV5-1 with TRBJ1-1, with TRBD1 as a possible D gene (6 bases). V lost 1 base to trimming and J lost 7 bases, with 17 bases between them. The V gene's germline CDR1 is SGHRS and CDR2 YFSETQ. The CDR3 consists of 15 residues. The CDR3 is CASSLTRGLGDEAFF. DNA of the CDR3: TGCGCCAGCAGCTTGACTCGGGGGCTAGGTGATGAAGCTTTCTTT.

The CDR3 nucleotides are TGTGCCAGCAGCCTCTCGGGGAGCCCGGGGCTGGGGGCTTTCTTT. Its translation: CASSLSGSPGLGAFF. The rearrangement joins TRBV12-3 or TRBV12-4 to TRBJ1-1; perhaps TRBD1 as D (5 bases). The CDR3 covers 15 residues. Trimming cost V 6 bases and J 11 bases, with 25 bases left between them.

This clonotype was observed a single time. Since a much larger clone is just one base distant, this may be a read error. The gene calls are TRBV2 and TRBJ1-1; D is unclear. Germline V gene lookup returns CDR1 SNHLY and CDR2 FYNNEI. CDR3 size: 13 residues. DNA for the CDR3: TGTGCCAGCAGTGATAATGGGAACACTGAAGCTTCCTTT. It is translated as CASSDNGNTEASF.

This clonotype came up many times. The CDR3 protein is CASSFRQEYF. CDR3 in DNA: TGTGCCAGCAGCTTTCGGCAGGAGTACTTC. The genes are TRBV7-2 and TRBJ2-5, with no clear D. Germline CDR1 and CDR2: SGHTA and FQGNSA. The CDR3 loop spans 10 amino acids. V was cut by 3 bases and J by 12 bases, with 8 bases left in between.

This CDR3 is CASSGQDWGNTEAFF. The CDR3 DNA follows: TGCGCCAGCAGCGGGCAGGATTGGGGGAACACTGAAGCTTTCTTT. The chain uses TRBV5-1 and TRBJ1-1; D unresolved. Trimming took 4 bases from V and 1 from J, leaving 14 bases between them. The CDR3 is made up of 15 amino acids. The germline V gene encodes CDR1 SGHRS and CDR2 YFSETQ. Full variable domain (outside the CDR3, taken from reference TRBV5-1 and TRBJ1-1): KAGVTQTPRYLIKTRGQQVTLSCSPISGHRSVSWYQQTPGQGLQFLFEYFSETQRNKGNFPGRFSGRQFSNSRSEMNVSTLELGDSALYLCASSGQDWGNTEAFFGQGTRLTVV.

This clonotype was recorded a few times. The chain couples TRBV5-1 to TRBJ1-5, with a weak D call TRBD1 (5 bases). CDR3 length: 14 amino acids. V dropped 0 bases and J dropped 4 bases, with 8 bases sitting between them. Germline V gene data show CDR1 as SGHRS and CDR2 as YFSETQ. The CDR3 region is CASSLGTNNQPQHF. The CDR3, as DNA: TGCGCCAGCAGCTTGGGGACAAATAATCAGCCCCAGCATTTT.

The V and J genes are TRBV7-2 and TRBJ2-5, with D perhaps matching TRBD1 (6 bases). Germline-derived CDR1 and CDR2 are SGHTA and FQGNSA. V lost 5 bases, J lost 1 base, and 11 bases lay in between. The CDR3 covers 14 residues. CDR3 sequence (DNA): TGTGCCAGCAGCCCTAAGGGGGTCCAAGAGACCCAGTACTTC. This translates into CASSPKGVQETQYF.

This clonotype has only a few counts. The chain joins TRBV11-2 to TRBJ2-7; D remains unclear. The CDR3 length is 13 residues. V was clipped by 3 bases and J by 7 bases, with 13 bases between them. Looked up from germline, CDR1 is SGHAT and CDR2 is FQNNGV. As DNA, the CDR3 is TGTGCCAGCAGCTTCGACGACGGTGGAGAGCAGTACTTC. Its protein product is CASSFDDGGEQYF.

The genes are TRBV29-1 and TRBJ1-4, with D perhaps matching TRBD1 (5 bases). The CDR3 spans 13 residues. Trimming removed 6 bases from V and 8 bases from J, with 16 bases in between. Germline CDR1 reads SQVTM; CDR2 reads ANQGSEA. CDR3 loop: CSVGRGRGEKLFF. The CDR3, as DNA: TGCAGCGTCGGGCGGGGGAGAGGGGAAAAACTGTTTTTT.

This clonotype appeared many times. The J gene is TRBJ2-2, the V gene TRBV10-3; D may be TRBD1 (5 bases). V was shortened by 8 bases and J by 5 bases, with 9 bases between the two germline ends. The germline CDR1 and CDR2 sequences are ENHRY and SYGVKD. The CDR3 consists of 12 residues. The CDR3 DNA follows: TGTGCCATCCAGGGCTTTACCGGGGAGCTGTTTTTT. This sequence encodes CAIQGFTGELFF.

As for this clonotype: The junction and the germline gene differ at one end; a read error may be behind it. The CDR3 nucleotides are TGTGCTAGCAGCATCACTAGCGGGAGGTACACTGAAGCTTTCTTT. This encodes CASSITSGRYTEAFF. The chain links TRBV7-7 to TRBJ1-1, with D hard to call. Germline CDR1 reads SSHAT; CDR2 reads FNYEAQ (reference sequence). CDR3 length equals 15 residues.

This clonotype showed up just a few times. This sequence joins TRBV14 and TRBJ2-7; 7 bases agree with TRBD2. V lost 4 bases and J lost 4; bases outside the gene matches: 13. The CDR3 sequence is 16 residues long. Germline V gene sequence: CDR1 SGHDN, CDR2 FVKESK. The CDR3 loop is CASSPMGRGGFYEQYF. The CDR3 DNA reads TGTGCCAGCAGCCCCATGGGACGGGGAGGGTTTTACGAGCAGTACTTC.

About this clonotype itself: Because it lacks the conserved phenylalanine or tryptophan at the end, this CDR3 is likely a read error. The CDR3 loop reads CASSFTDNLSYEQYL. CDR3 DNA: TGTGCCAGCAGCTTCACTGACAACCTCTCCTACGAGCAGTACCTC. The chain has TRBV5-5 and TRBJ2-7; D call uncertain. Germline V gene lookup returns CDR1 SGHKS and CDR2 YYEKEE (reference sequence). Trimming removed 2 bases from V and 0 bases from J, with 12 bases in between. The CDR3 consists of 15 residues.

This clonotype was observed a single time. In DNA form, the CDR3 reads TGCAGCGTTGCCCAGGGGGCTGGGGCGGAAAAACTGTTTTTT. This encodes CSVAQGAGAEKLFF. The rearrangement uses TRBV29-1 and TRBJ1-4; TRBD1 aligns across 8 bases. The J segment lost 8 bases and the V segment lost 4 bases, leaving 9 bases of the junction unmatched. The CDR3 loop spans 14 amino acids. The germline CDR1 and CDR2 sequences are SQVTM and ANQGSEA.

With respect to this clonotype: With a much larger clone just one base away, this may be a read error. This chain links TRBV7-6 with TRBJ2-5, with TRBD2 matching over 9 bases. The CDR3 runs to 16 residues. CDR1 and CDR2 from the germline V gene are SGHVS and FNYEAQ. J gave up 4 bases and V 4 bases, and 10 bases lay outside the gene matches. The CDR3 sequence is CASSSNSGGPRETQYF. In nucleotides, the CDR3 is TGTGCCAGCAGCTCTAACAGCGGGGGGCCGAGAGAGACCCAGTACTTC.

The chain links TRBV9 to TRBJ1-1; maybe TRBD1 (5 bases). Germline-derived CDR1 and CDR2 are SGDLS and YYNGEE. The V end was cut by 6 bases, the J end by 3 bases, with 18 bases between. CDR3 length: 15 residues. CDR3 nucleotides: TGTGCCAGCAACCTCGAGGGAAGCAGGGACACTGAAGCTTTCTTT. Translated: CASNLEGSRDTEAFF.